Presented here are 27 T cell receptor beta chains from one specimen sequenced in a study of immune cell composition in non-small cell lung cancer. Assay: immunoSEQ multiplex PCR; the TCRdb copy retains only in-frame clones and omits some. The sample shows some 8,500 clones, around four fifths of them seen only once. The sequenced sample was lung tumor tissue. These receptors were taken from a human donor with non-small cell lung cancer.

The rearrangement links TRBV9 to TRBJ2-1; the match to TRBD1 covers 10 bases. Germline-derived CDR1 and CDR2 are SGDLS and YYNGEE. The CDR3 has 16 amino acids. The V gene end was trimmed by 6 bases and the J gene end by 5 bases; junction bases not matched to a gene: 11. The CDR3 region has the DNA TGTGCCAGCAAGGACTCCGGGACAGGGGAAAACAATGAGCAGTTCTTC. The encoded protein is CASKDSGTGENNEQFF.

V and J are TRBV4-1 and TRBJ2-3; D ambiguous. The CDR3 length is 14 residues. The V and J ends lost 0 bases and 6 bases respectively, with 10 bases between them. CDR1 MGHRA and CDR2 YSYEKL come from the germline V gene. DNA for the CDR3: TGCGCCAGCAGCCAAGAACAACCCCGGGATACGCAGTATTTT. Protein sequence: CASSQEQPRDTQYF.

The sample holds a few counts of this clone. The CDR3 sequence is CASSPGSYEQYF. CDR3 nucleotides: TGTGCCAGCAGCCCCGGGTCATACGAGCAGTACTTC. V gene TRBV7-9 combines with J gene TRBJ2-7; no definite D call. Germline-derived CDR1 and CDR2 are SEHNR and FQNEAQ (reference sequence). The CDR3 has 12 residues. The V gene lost 5 bases and the J gene lost 4 bases, with 9 bases spanning the gap.

As concerns this clone: Other nucleotide sequences from this sample produce the same CDR3. This chain links TRBV2 with TRBJ1-3; TRBD1 matches at 9 bases. Germline CDR1 is SNHLY and CDR2 is FYNNEI. The ends lost 6 bases at V and 7 bases at J; junction bases unmatched: 4. This CDR3 is built from 13 residues. CDR3 coding DNA: TGTGCCAGCAGGGGGACAGGGAGGAACACCATATATTTT. Protein: CASRGTGRNTIYF.

J is TRBJ1-3 and V is TRBV6-6; D not resolved. CDR3 length: 15 residues. In germline, CDR1 is MNHNY, CDR2 SVGAGI (reference sequence). The V end lost 0 bases, the J end lost 4 bases, and 10 bases lay between the germline ends. The CDR3 loop reads CASSYSEGWGNTIYF. CDR3 bases: TGTGCCAGCAGTTACTCCGAGGGTTGGGGAAACACCATATATTTT.

The V and J genes are TRBV6-6 and TRBJ1-2, with TRBD1 as a possible D gene (6 bases). The length of the CDR3 is 16 residues. Germline-derived CDR1 and CDR2 are MNHNY and SVGAGI (reference sequence). Trimming shortened V by 5 bases and J by 4 bases, and 20 bases separated the two germline ends. CDR3 in DNA: TGTGCCAGCAGTCTTGGAGGGGGAGCCAACCTCTATGGCTACACCTTC. It codes for CASSLGGGANLYGYTF.

J is TRBJ1-4 and V is TRBV5-1, with 7 positions matching TRBD1. The germline V gene encodes CDR1 SGHRS and CDR2 YFSETQ. J lost 4 bases, V lost 1 base, and 4 bases had no gene match. There are 15 residues in the CDR3. The CDR3 spells CASSLLGQLNEKLFF. CDR3 DNA sequence: TGCGCCAGCAGCTTGCTGGGACAGCTTAATGAAAAACTGTTTTTT.

The chain joins TRBV7-2 to TRBJ1-4; tentatively, D is TRBD1 (6 bases). This CDR3 spans 15 amino acids. Trimming removed 5 bases at V and 6 bases at J, with 16 bases between. Germline CDR1 is SGHTA and CDR2 is FQGNSA. The CDR3 DNA reads as TGTGCCAGCAGCCCTTACAGGGCGTCTGATGAAAAACTGTTTTTT. Translation: CASSPYRASDEKLFF.

This clone was seen only once. This chain uses TRBV20-1 with TRBJ2-5, with a weak D call TRBD1 (6 bases). V gave up 4 bases and J gave up 4 bases, with 7 bases separating them. The germline CDR1 and CDR2 sequences are DFQATT and SNEGSKA (reference sequence). The CDR3 is 11 amino acids. CDR3 sequence reads: CSATQGETQYF. CDR3 bases: TGCAGTGCTACACAGGGAGAGACCCAGTACTTC.

The chain couples TRBV30 to TRBJ1-3, with D unresolved. Germline V gene sequence: CDR1 GTSNPN, CDR2 SVGIG (reference sequence). The CDR3 is 14 amino acids. Trimming removed 3 bases from V and 0 bases from J, with 9 bases in between. CDR3 DNA: TGTGCCTGGAGGTGGGATCGCTCTGGAAACACCATATATTTT. This encodes CAWRWDRSGNTIYF.

The CDR3 DNA is TGTGCCAGCACCTCGGCTAGCGGGGGGGCCCGAGACAATGAGCAGTTCTTC. Translation: CASTSASGGARDNEQFF. The V call is TRBV5-6, the J call TRBJ2-1; the match to TRBD2 covers 12 bases. Losses at the gene ends were 6 bases for V and 5 bases for J; bases not matched to a gene: 12. Germline values: CDR1 SGHDT, CDR2 YYEEEE. This CDR3 contains 17 residues.

The J gene is TRBJ2-3, the V gene TRBV5-5; 8 nucleotides match TRBD1. The CDR3 has 15 residues. The V segment lost 4 bases and the J segment 4 bases; nucleotides outside the gene matches: 8. The germline gives CDR1 SGHKS, CDR2 YYEKEE (reference sequence). The CDR3 DNA sequence: TGTGCCAGCAGCCCGGGCGACAGGGGAGCAGATACGCAGTATTTT. As protein: CASSPGDRGADTQYF.

A few counts support this clone. The chain combines TRBV19 with TRBJ1-2; possibly TRBD1 for D (6 bases). Germline V lookup: CDR1 LNHDA, CDR2 SQIVND (reference sequence). Trimming took 2 bases from V and 5 from J, leaving 9 bases between them. The CDR3 runs 13 residues. The CDR3 reads CASSILDRYGYTF. DNA of the CDR3: TGTGCCAGTAGTATATTGGACAGATATGGCTACACCTTC.

This chain uses TRBV6-1 with TRBJ1-1, with 9 bases fitting TRBD1. Trimming removed 2 bases from V and 2 bases from J; junction bases left unmatched: 6. The CDR3 length is 16 residues. Germline CDR1 reads MNHNS; CDR2 reads SASEGT. The CDR3 DNA sequence: TGTGCCAGCAGTGAACGAACAGGGGGCAAAAACACTGAAGCTTTCTTT. Its translation: CASSERTGGKNTEAFF.

This chain uses TRBV30 with TRBJ2-2; tentative D call: TRBD1 (6 bases). The CDR3 totals 16 residues. Germline V lookup: CDR1 GTSNPN, CDR2 SVGIG (reference sequence). V was pared by 7 bases and J by 4 bases, with 22 bases between. CDR3 DNA: TGTGCCTCCAAGTGGGTACAGGGAGAAGGCACCGGGGAGCTGTTTTTT. It codes for CASKWVQGEGTGELFF.

The genes are TRBV30 and TRBJ1-1; 7 bases line up with TRBD1. This CDR3 spans 13 amino acids. The ends lost 2 bases at V and 5 bases at J; junction bases unmatched: 5. Germline loops: CDR1 GTSNPN, CDR2 SVGIG (reference sequence). The CDR3 protein is CAWSSGGRTEAFF. CDR3 bases: TGTGCCTGGAGTTCAGGGGGGAGAACTGAAGCTTTCTTT.

CDR3 DNA sequence: TGTGCCAGCAGTCGGCGGACAGGGAACAATGAGCAGTTCTTC. Translation gives CASSRRTGNNEQFF. The chain couples TRBV2 to TRBJ2-1, with 8 bases identical to TRBD1. CDR3 length: 14 amino acids. The germline gives CDR1 SNHLY, CDR2 FYNNEI. V gave up 5 bases and J gave up 5 bases; unmatched junction bases: 5.

The chain is built from TRBV6-5 and TRBJ1-1; maybe TRBD1 (5 bases). With 2 bases removed from V and 5 bases from J, the gap between germline ends came to 9 bases. The length of the CDR3 is 13 residues. Germline CDR1 and CDR2: MNHEY and SVGAGI. This CDR3 is CASSYGGTTEAFF. In DNA form, the CDR3 reads TGTGCCAGCAGTTACGGGGGGACGACTGAAGCTTTCTTT.

The rearrangement joins TRBV5-1 to TRBJ2-7; D might be TRBD2 (5 bases). V was pared by 5 bases and J by 4 bases, with 16 bases between. Germline values: CDR1 SGHRS, CDR2 YFSETQ. This CDR3 region has 14 residues. CDR3 protein: CASRRTTNPYEQYF. The CDR3 bases are TGCGCCAGCAGAAGAACGACTAACCCGTACGAGCAGTACTTC.

This clone showed up just a few times. The chain couples TRBV7-9 to TRBJ2-1; 13 positions agree with TRBD2. The CDR3 has 17 amino acids. CDR1 is SEHNR, CDR2 FQNEAQ, per germline (reference sequence). V lost 4 bases and J lost 4; bases outside the gene matches: 7. The CDR3: CASSSKRLAGGYNEQFF. The DNA of the CDR3 is TGTGCCAGCAGCTCAAAACGACTAGCGGGAGGTTACAATGAGCAGTTCTTC.

This clone was detected a few times. V usage is TRBV14 and J usage is TRBJ1-6; D is perhaps TRBD1 (5 bases). This CDR3 region has 17 residues. Germline V CDR1 and CDR2: SGHDN, FVKESK. The germline V and J ends were trimmed by 4 bases and 0 bases, with 13 bases remaining between them. CDR3 coding DNA: TGTGCCAGCAGCCGGACCGAGGGGAGCTCCTATAATTCACCCCTCCACTTT. This translates into CASSRTEGSSYNSPLHF.

The rearrangement joins TRBV6-1 to TRBJ1-2; D unclear. Trimming took 11 bases from V and 1 from J, leaving 8 bases between them. From germline, CDR1 is MNHNS and CDR2 SASEGT. CDR3 length: 11 residues. CDR3 amino acids: CASSFNYGYTF. The CDR3 bases are TGTGCCTCCTCATTTAACTATGGCTACACCTTC.

Only one count was recorded for this clone. The chain links TRBV7-3 to TRBJ1-3; D is perhaps TRBD1 (6 bases). In germline, CDR1 is SGHTA, CDR2 FQGTGA. With 5 bases removed from V and 2 bases from J, the gap between germline ends came to 10 bases. The CDR3 is 14 residues long. The DNA of the CDR3 is TGTGCCAGCAGCAGAACAGGGACTGGAAACACCATATATTTT. Translation gives CASSRTGTGNTIYF.

This chain uses TRBV6-5 with TRBJ2-5; a weak D match, TRBD1 (6 bases). Trimming took off 6 bases at V and 5 bases at J, with 16 bases between the two ends. CDR1 and CDR2 (germline): MNHEY, SVGAGI. The CDR3 loop spans 14 amino acids. CDR3 sequence (DNA): TGTGCCAGCAGAATACAGGGCCTCGGGGAGACCCAGTACTTC. Amino acids: CASRIQGLGETQYF.

This clone was seen a few times. The chain carries TRBV28 and TRBJ1-5; the match to TRBD1 covers 8 bases. Germline assignment: CDR1 MDHEN and CDR2 SYDVKM. V shed 10 bases, J shed 6 bases, and the junction held 14 bases outside the gene matches. The CDR3 covers 15 residues. The CDR3 reads CATTPAGGRVQPQHF. The CDR3, as DNA: TGTGCCACCACCCCGGCAGGGGGCAGGGTTCAGCCCCAGCATTTT.

This clone came up once. This chain uses TRBV5-8 with TRBJ2-1; tentatively, D is TRBD1 (6 bases). CDR1 and CDR2 (germline): SGHTS, YDEGEE. V was trimmed by 4 bases and J by 0 bases, leaving 17 bases between them. This CDR3 is 17 amino acids long. The CDR3 coding sequence is TGTGCCAGCAGCCCTATTATTACGGACAGCTCCTACAATGAGCAGTTCTTC. Amino acid sequence: CASSPIITDSSYNEQFF.

The chain joins TRBV29-1 to TRBJ2-5; no definite D call. Trimming pared 4 bases from V and 7 bases from J, leaving 16 bases between. Germline-derived CDR1 and CDR2 are SQVTM and ANQGSEA. This CDR3 contains 13 residues. CDR3 DNA sequence: TGCAGCGTTGGTTCGATGGGCCGTGGGACCCAGTACTTC. Translated: CSVGSMGRGTQYF.